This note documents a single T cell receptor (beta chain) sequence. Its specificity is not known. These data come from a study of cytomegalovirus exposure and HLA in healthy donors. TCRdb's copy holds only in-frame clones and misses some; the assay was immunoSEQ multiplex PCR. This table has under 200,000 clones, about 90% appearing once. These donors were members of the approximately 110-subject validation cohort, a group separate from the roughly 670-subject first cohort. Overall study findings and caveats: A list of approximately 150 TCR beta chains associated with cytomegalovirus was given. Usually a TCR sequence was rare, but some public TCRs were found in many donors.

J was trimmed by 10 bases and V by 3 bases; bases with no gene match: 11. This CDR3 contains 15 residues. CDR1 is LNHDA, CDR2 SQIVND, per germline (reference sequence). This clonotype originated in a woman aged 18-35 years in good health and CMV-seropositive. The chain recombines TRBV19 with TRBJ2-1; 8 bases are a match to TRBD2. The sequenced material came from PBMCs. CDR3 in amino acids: CASSIRSSGPREQFF. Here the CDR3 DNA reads TGTGCCAGTAGTATCCGGTCTAGCGGGCCCCGGGAGCAGTTCTTC. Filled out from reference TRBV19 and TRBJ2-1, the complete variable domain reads DGGITQSPKYLFRKEGQNVTLSCEQNLNHDAMYWYRQDPGQGLRLIYYSQIVNDFQKGDIAEGYSVSREKKESFPLTVTSAQKNPTAFYLCASSIRSSGPREQFFGPGTRLTVL.